This T cell receptor beta chain stems from a study of blood T cell repertoires in COVID-19 (dated by TCRdb to 2019 to 2021). General notes on the study: Samples from collaborators originated in the United States, Italy and Spain and spanned both the acute and convalescent phases of COVID-19. Deeply sampled blood TCRbeta repertoires from subjects exposed to, actively infected with, or recovered from COVID-19 were included in the dataset. Nearly every sample came with metadata listing a de-identified subject ID, COVID-19 status, age in years and sex. The repertoires were made available in a free public database intended to serve as a resource for research on the immune response to SARS-CoV-2. Where HLA class I and class II types were available, the types were taken from metadata supplied by the sample provider, not from assay-based typing. The samples were drawn from the first 160 participants of the ongoing ImmuneRACE study and from over 950 subjects provided by 6 global collaborators. The prospective study material was composed of cDNA or gDNA derived from T cells, B-cell-depleted T cells, or PBMCs.

TCRbeta CDR3 regions were amplified from genomic DNA using the immunoSEQ Assay, a bias-controlled multiplex PCR. From the authors' description of their analysis: The number of nucleated cells in each sample was estimated from the amplification of reference gene primers within the assay. To quantify the absolute abundance of each unique TCRbeta CDR3 rearrangement, sequence reads were collapsed and filtered. For each sample, productive Simpson clonality was calculated as the square root of Simpson's diversity index over productive rearrangements. The table comes from immuneACCESS by way of TCRdb, which keeps in-frame sequences with V and J called. Part of the clones is missing from these tables; in studies checked, under half for an unresolved V gene and the rest for unknown reasons. Clone size and V and J calls were adopted from that table, with D and trimming inferred from the DNA. For this sample there are some 110,000 clones; roughly 80% appear just once. Roughly a fifth of the sample belongs to the ten largest clones.

Collaborating institutions collected whole blood in K2EDTA tubes following their own protocols. For TCRbeta analysis, collaborators shipped samples as frozen whole blood, isolated PBMCs, or DNA extracted from either of those sample types. On this clone: Its binding antigen is unknown. It has no much larger one-base neighbor in the sample; base qualities were not kept.

Study-level results and caveats: The amount of clinical and demographic metadata varied by source and participant and was provided uncurated.

The clonotype originates from a woman in her sixties or seventies with acute or convalescent COVID-19. Sequencing used peripheral blood.

Here the CDR3 is given as CASSLRLEGADTQYF. The DNA sequence reads TGTGCCAGCAGCTTACGGCTAGAGGGCGCAGATACGCAGTATTTT. Recombination connected TRBV7-8 to TRBJ2-3; the D gene is possibly TRBD2, with 5 bases matching. Trimming costs V 2 bases and J 4 bases, and their ends lie 13 bases apart. From cysteine to phenylalanine, the CDR3 is 15 amino acids long. Only the CDR3 portion is preserved as DNA: 45 bases, with reading frame beginning at the first base. Sequences SGHVS (CDR1) and FQNEAQ (CDR2) are obtained from the germline V gene.